In this sample, the clone carrying this TCR beta chain turned up a few times. Its antigen remains unknown. The entry originates in a study of response to subunit inactivated influenza vaccine. Overall study results and limits: Seasonal influenza vaccination, on each occasion, was suggested by the authors to recruit few new T cells.

The CDR3 runs to 17 residues. Trimming removed 2 bases from V and 7 bases from J, with 20 bases in between. CDR1 and CDR2 (germline): KGHDR, SFDVKD. TCRdb independently ran MiXCR on the RT-PCR reads; one entry per CDR3 protein. The sample carries 450,000 to 700,000 distinct CDR3 sequences, 14% recorded once. The chain is built from TRBV24-1 and TRBJ2-1; D may correspond to TRBD1 or TRBD2 (6 bases each). The TCR was taken from a man aged 50 to 59 who received an inactivated influenza vaccine. The sample was PBMCs from blood, taken roughly 12 days after vaccination. CDR3 residues: CATSDSMGAGPVNEQFF. In DNA form, the CDR3 reads TGTGCCACCAGTGATTCCATGGGGGCGGGGCCGGTGAATGAGCAGTTCTTC.